The entry that follows covers one T cell receptor beta chain sequence. The antigen is not known. This sample was included in a study of Tregs in tolerant kidney transplant recipients. Sequencing was performed with immunoSEQ multiplex PCR; in TCRdb, only in-frame clones are kept and a portion is missing. This table has under 300,000 clones, around 81% appearing once. V lost 2 bases to trimming and J lost 1 base, with 16 bases between them. CDR3 length: 16 residues. The germline CDR1 and CDR2 sequences are SGHRS and YFSETQ. Overall study results and limits: Findings come from small patient numbers and require larger validation.

The chain joins TRBV5-1 to TRBJ2-7; tentatively, D is TRBD1 (6 bases). The material sequenced was CD4+ T cells from blood. The TCR comes from a human donor in good health. The CDR3 reads CASSFTGPGESYEQYF. CDR3 bases: TGCGCCAGCAGCTTCACCGGGCCAGGGGAGTCCTACGAGCAGTACTTC. The full variable domain, with the rest looked up from reference TRBV5-1 and TRBJ2-7, is KAGVTQTPRYLIKTRGQQVTLSCSPISGHRSVSWYQQTPGQGLQFLFEYFSETQRNKGNFPGRFSGRQFSNSRSEMNVSTLELGDSALYLCASSFTGPGESYEQYFGPGTRLTVT.